A single sample is the source of the 20 T cell receptor beta chains below, sequenced in a study of T cell changes during pregnancy in multiple sclerosis. The data were produced by immunoSEQ multiplex PCR, yet TCRdb's version contains in-frame clones alone and is incomplete. Of over 25,000 clones listed, 85% to 90% are singletons. The sequencing here drew on CD8+ T cells from peripheral blood mononuclear cells, taken before pregnancy. Source of these receptors: a female donor with multiple sclerosis, enrolled in a pregnancy study.

A single count supports this clone. V is TRBV5-6 and J is TRBJ2-7; D is perhaps TRBD1 (6 bases). This CDR3 is built from 15 residues. CDR1 and CDR2 from the germline V gene are SGHDT and YYEEEE. Deletions cut 5 bases from V and 4 bases from J, with 19 bases between. The CDR3 nucleotides are TGTGCCAGCAGTCCAATCCGGGACACCTTTTACGAGCAGTACTTC. This encodes CASSPIRDTFYEQYF.

The rearrangement uses TRBV5-4 and TRBJ2-4; 10 bases agree with TRBD1. Losses at the gene ends were 3 bases for V and 3 bases for J; bases not matched to a gene: 6. The V gene's germline CDR1 is SGHNT and CDR2 YYREEE (reference sequence). The CDR3 length is 16 residues. CDR3 sequence reads: CASSSRQGAGKNIQYF. The CDR3 nucleotides read TGTGCCAGCAGCTCCCGACAGGGGGCAGGCAAAAACATTCAGTACTTC.

This chain uses TRBV5-1 with TRBJ1-2; D is perhaps TRBD1 (5 bases). Germline values: CDR1 SGHRS, CDR2 YFSETQ. This CDR3 has 13 residues. V lost 5 bases and J 5 bases, leaving 13 bases between the germline ends. In nucleotides, the CDR3 is TGCGCCAGCAGTCATCAGGGAGGTTATGGCTACACCTTC. Amino acids: CASSHQGGYGYTF.

This clone was counted only a few times. This chain connects TRBV30 to TRBJ1-1, with TRBD1 matching 10 bases. The germline V gene has CDR1 GTSNPN and CDR2 SVGIG (reference sequence). The CDR3 is 16 amino acids. J was trimmed by 5 bases and V by 2 bases; bases with no gene match: 11. The CDR3 reads CAWSLGTGEFNTEAFF. The CDR3 bases are TGTGCCTGGAGTCTCGGGACAGGGGAATTTAATACTGAAGCTTTCTTT.

CDR3 region: CASSDSASGGHTDTQYF. In nucleotides, the CDR3 is TGTGCCAGCAGTGACTCGGCTAGCGGGGGGCACACAGATACGCAGTATTTT. This sequence joins TRBV6-4 and TRBJ2-3, with 11 nucleotides matching TRBD2. V was clipped by 0 bases and J by 2 bases; unmatched bases: 4. Per the germline V gene, CDR1 is MRHNA and CDR2 is SNTAGT. CDR3 length: 17 amino acids.

The chain couples TRBV2 to TRBJ2-7; 9 bases agree with TRBD1. The CDR3 has 14 residues. The germline gives CDR1 SNHLY, CDR2 FYNNEI. Germline trimming cut 4 bases from V and 4 bases from J; bases unmatched to any gene: 5. The CDR3 DNA sequence: TGTGCCAGCAGTGCTACGGGACAGGGTTACGAGCAGTACTTC. It yields the protein CASSATGQGYEQYF.

This chain uses TRBV27 with TRBJ2-1; maybe TRBD2 (6 bases). The CDR3 runs 16 residues. Germline V lookup: CDR1 MNHEY, CDR2 SMNVEV (reference sequence). V was clipped by 7 bases and J by 0 bases, with 16 bases between them. This CDR3 reads CASTGWGDSSYNEQFF. Here the CDR3 DNA reads TGTGCCAGCACCGGGTGGGGGGATTCCTCCTACAATGAGCAGTTCTTC.

The chain employs TRBV4-3 and TRBJ2-7; D possibly corresponds to TRBD2 (5 bases). The CDR3 totals 16 residues. V was cut by 0 bases and J by 0 bases, with 12 bases left in between. Germline-derived CDR1 and CDR2 are LGHNA and YSLEER. CDR3 nucleotide sequence: TGCGCCAGCAGCCAAGATCCCGGCGAGGGCTCCTACGAGCAGTACTTC. Its protein is CASSQDPGEGSYEQYF.

The chain employs TRBV4-3 and TRBJ2-1, with 8 positions matching TRBD2. Trimming cost V 0 bases and J 0 bases; bases outside gene matches: 4. CDR3 size: 17 residues. The V gene's germline CDR1 is LGHNA and CDR2 YSLEER. CDR3 sequence reads: CASSQDVAGSSYNEQFF. The CDR3 DNA reads TGCGCCAGCAGCCAAGATGTAGCGGGGAGCTCCTACAATGAGCAGTTCTTC.

The J gene is TRBJ2-7, the V gene TRBV6-4; 11 bases map to TRBD1. The trim removed 3 bases at V and 3 bases at J, leaving 1 base unmatched. The CDR3 has 14 amino acids. The germline gives CDR1 MRHNA, CDR2 SNTAGT. The CDR3 DNA is TGTGCCAGCAGTGAGGGGACAGGGGGCTACGAGCAGTACTTC. It encodes CASSEGTGGYEQYF.

This chain links TRBV2 with TRBJ2-7; 7 bases match TRBD2. V lost 6 bases to trimming and J lost 5 bases; unmatched junction nucleotides: 10. The length of the CDR3 is 14 residues. CDR1 SNHLY and CDR2 FYNNEI come from the germline V gene. Here the CDR3 reads CASSPVGGNHEQYF. CDR3 sequence (DNA): TGTGCCAGCAGCCCGGTGGGGGGGAACCACGAGCAGTACTTC.

V gene TRBV10-1 combines with J gene TRBJ1-4, with TRBD1 identical over 7 bases. The germline gives CDR1 WNHNN, CDR2 SYGVQD (reference sequence). This CDR3 has 12 residues. The V segment lost 6 bases and the J segment 8 bases; nucleotides outside the gene matches: 3. The CDR3 here is CASSDRDEKLFF. DNA for the CDR3: TGCGCCAGCAGCGACAGGGACGAAAAACTGTTTTTT.

This chain links TRBV2 with TRBJ1-2, with TRBD1 as a possible D gene (5 bases). The length of the CDR3 is 14 residues. In germline, CDR1 is SNHLY, CDR2 FYNNEI. V was pared by 4 bases and J by 4 bases, with 13 bases between. CDR3 nucleotides: TGTGCCAGCAGTGGCTGGGACTTTTCCTATGGCTACACCTTC. Its translation is CASSGWDFSYGYTF.

The V gene is TRBV6-4, the J gene TRBJ2-3, with TRBD1 matching over 12 bases. Germline lookup yields CDR1 MRHNA and CDR2 SNTAGT. The J segment lost 4 bases and the V segment lost 8 bases, leaving 4 bases of the junction unmatched. This CDR3 has 14 amino acids. The CDR3 region has the DNA TGTGCCAGCGGGACAGGGGGCCACTCAGATACGCAGTATTTT. This encodes CASGTGGHSDTQYF.

The chain carries TRBV6-6 and TRBJ2-7, with D possibly TRBD1 on 5 matching bases. Germline V gene sequence: CDR1 MNHNY, CDR2 SVGAGI (reference sequence). The CDR3 extends over 15 amino acids. V was pared by 8 bases and J by 2 bases, with 19 bases between. CDR3 nucleotides: TGTGCCAGCCAGGGCCCAGCACTGGGGACCTACGAGCAGTACTTC. Translation: CASQGPALGTYEQYF.

The V call is TRBV10-3, the J call TRBJ2-5, with D possibly being TRBD2 (6 bases). Germline V gene sequence: CDR1 ENHRY, CDR2 SYGVKD. Between the trimmed V and J ends, which lost 1 base and 5 bases, there was a span of 8 bases. The CDR3 sequence is 13 residues long. The CDR3 DNA sequence: TGTGCCATCAGTGAGTTGGGGGGTGAGACCCAGTACTTC. Translated, it gives CAISELGGETQYF.

The rearrangement uses TRBV7-9 and TRBJ2-2, with TRBD1 matching over 7 bases. Germline lookup yields CDR1 SEHNR and CDR2 FQNEAQ (reference sequence). The CDR3 is 16 amino acids. Losses at the gene ends were 2 bases for V and 1 base for J; bases not matched to a gene: 4. The CDR3 is CASSLRYRGNTGELFF. The CDR3, as DNA: TGTGCCAGCAGCTTACGATACAGGGGGAACACCGGGGAGCTGTTTTTT.

Regarding this clone: One junction end does not reproduce the germline sequence, and a read error may be involved. The V call is TRBV29-1, the J call TRBJ2-3; D possibly corresponds to TRBD2 (5 bases). Germline V gene data show CDR1 as SQVTM and CDR2 as ANQGSEA. The CDR3 has 15 amino acids. The CDR3 sequence: CSVEVIRVRGDTQYF. The CDR3 coding sequence is TGCAGCGTGGAAGTTATACGGGTCCGGGGAGATACGCAGTATTTT.

The chain couples TRBV27 to TRBJ2-7; TRBD1 agrees at 9 bases. The J segment lost 4 bases and the V segment lost 3 bases, leaving 13 bases of the junction unmatched. Per germline, CDR1 MNHEY and CDR2 SMNVEV (reference sequence). This CDR3 contains 17 residues. In DNA form, the CDR3 reads TGTGCCAGCAGTTTGGTGGGACAGGGTGAGTGGGCTTACGAGCAGTACTTC. Protein: CASSLVGQGEWAYEQYF.

The chain employs TRBV28 and TRBJ2-3, with 10 bases lining up with TRBD2. This CDR3 is 14 amino acids long. With 7 bases clipped from V and 3 bases from J, the junction kept 4 bases outside the gene matches. Germline values: CDR1 MDHEN, CDR2 SYDVKM. The CDR3 reads CASTEGLATDTQYF. In nucleotides, the CDR3 is TGTGCCAGCACAGAGGGACTAGCGACAGATACGCAGTATTTT.